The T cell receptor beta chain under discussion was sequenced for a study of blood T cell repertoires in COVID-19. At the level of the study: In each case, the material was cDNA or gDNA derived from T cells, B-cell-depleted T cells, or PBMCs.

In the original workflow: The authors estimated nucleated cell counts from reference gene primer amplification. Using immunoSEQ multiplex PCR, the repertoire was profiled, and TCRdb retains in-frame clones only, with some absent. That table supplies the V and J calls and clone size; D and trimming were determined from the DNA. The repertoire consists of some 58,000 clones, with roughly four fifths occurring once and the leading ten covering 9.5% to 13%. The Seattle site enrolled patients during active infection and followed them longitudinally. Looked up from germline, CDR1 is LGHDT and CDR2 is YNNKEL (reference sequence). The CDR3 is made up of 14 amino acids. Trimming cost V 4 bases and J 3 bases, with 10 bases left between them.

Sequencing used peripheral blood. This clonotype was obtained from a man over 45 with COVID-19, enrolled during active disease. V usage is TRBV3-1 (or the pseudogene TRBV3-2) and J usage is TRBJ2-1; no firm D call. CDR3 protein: CASSPPTDYNEQFF. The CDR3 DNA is TGTGCCAGCAGCCCCCCTACAGACTACAATGAGCAGTTCTTC.